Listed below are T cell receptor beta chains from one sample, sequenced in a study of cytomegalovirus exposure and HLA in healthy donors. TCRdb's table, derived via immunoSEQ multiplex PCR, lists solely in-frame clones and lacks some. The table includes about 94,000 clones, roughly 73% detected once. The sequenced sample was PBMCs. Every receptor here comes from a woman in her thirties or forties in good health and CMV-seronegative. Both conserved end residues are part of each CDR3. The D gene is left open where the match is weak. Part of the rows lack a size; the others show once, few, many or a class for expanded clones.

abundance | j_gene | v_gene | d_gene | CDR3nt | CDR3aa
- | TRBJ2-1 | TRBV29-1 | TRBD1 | TGCAGCGTTGAGCGACAGGGCTACAATGAGCAGTTCTTC | CSVERQGYNEQFF
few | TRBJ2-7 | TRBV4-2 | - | TGTGCCAGCAGCCAAGATGTAGCAAACCAATACGAGCAGTACTTC | CASSQDVANQYEQYF
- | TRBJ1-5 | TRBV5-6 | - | TGTGCCAGCAGCCGCAGGGGAGGCAATCAGCCCCAGCATTTT | CASSRRGGNQPQHF
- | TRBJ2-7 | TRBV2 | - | TGTGCCAGCAGTGCGTCATCCGGGACACGGATCTACGAGCAGTACTTC | CASSASSGTRIYEQYF
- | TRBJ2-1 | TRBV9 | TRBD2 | TGTGCCAGCAGCGTAGTTAGCGGGGGATACAATGAGCAGTTCTTC | CASSVVSGGYNEQFF
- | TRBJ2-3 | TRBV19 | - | TGTGCCAGTAGCAATAGAATAGCCCCCACAGATACGCAGTATTTT | CASSNRIAPTDTQYF
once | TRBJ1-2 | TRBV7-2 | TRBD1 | TGTGCCAGCAGCCCCCGGGACAGTTTTGGCTACACCTTC | CASSPRDSFGYTF
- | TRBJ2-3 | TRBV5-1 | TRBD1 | TGCGCCAGCAGCTTGGCCGGGCAGGGGGCATCTGATACGCAGTATTTT | CASSLAGQGASDTQYF
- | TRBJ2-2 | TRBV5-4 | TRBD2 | TGTGCCAGCAGCTTGGTACTAGCGGGAGCCGGGGAGCTGTTTTTT | CASSLVLAGAGELFF
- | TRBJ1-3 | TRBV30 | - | TGTGCCTGGACAGGGAATAGAAACACCATATATTTT | CAWTGNRNTIYF
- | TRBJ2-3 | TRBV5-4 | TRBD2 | TGTGCCAGCAGCTTGGTGGCGGGGGGGCCTAGAGATACGCAGTATTTT | CASSLVAGGPRDTQYF
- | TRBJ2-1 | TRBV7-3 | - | TGTGCCAGCAGCTTATCTTCAGGGAATGAGCAGTTCTTC | CASSLSSGNEQFF
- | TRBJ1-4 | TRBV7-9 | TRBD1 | TGTGCCAGCAGCTGGACAGGGGGTAATAATGAAAAACTGTTTTTT | CASSWTGGNNEKLFF
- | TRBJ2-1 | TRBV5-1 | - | TGCGCCAGCAGTGATACAGGGAACAATAGGGATGAGCAGTTCTTC | CASSDTGNNRDEQFF
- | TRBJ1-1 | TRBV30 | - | TGTGCCTGGAGTGCCAGGGCCAACACTGAAGCTTTCTTT | CAWSARANTEAFF
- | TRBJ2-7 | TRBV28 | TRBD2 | TGTGCCAGCAGGGAGCATAGCGGGGACTACGAGCAGTACTTC | CASREHSGDYEQYF
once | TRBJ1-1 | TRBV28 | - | TGTGCCAGCTACCTAGGGCGGGGTTTGGCTTTCTTT | CASYLGRGLAFF
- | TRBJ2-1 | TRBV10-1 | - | TGCGCCAGCAAGGACAGTTCCGGTTTCGAGCAGTTCTTC | CASKDSSGFEQFF